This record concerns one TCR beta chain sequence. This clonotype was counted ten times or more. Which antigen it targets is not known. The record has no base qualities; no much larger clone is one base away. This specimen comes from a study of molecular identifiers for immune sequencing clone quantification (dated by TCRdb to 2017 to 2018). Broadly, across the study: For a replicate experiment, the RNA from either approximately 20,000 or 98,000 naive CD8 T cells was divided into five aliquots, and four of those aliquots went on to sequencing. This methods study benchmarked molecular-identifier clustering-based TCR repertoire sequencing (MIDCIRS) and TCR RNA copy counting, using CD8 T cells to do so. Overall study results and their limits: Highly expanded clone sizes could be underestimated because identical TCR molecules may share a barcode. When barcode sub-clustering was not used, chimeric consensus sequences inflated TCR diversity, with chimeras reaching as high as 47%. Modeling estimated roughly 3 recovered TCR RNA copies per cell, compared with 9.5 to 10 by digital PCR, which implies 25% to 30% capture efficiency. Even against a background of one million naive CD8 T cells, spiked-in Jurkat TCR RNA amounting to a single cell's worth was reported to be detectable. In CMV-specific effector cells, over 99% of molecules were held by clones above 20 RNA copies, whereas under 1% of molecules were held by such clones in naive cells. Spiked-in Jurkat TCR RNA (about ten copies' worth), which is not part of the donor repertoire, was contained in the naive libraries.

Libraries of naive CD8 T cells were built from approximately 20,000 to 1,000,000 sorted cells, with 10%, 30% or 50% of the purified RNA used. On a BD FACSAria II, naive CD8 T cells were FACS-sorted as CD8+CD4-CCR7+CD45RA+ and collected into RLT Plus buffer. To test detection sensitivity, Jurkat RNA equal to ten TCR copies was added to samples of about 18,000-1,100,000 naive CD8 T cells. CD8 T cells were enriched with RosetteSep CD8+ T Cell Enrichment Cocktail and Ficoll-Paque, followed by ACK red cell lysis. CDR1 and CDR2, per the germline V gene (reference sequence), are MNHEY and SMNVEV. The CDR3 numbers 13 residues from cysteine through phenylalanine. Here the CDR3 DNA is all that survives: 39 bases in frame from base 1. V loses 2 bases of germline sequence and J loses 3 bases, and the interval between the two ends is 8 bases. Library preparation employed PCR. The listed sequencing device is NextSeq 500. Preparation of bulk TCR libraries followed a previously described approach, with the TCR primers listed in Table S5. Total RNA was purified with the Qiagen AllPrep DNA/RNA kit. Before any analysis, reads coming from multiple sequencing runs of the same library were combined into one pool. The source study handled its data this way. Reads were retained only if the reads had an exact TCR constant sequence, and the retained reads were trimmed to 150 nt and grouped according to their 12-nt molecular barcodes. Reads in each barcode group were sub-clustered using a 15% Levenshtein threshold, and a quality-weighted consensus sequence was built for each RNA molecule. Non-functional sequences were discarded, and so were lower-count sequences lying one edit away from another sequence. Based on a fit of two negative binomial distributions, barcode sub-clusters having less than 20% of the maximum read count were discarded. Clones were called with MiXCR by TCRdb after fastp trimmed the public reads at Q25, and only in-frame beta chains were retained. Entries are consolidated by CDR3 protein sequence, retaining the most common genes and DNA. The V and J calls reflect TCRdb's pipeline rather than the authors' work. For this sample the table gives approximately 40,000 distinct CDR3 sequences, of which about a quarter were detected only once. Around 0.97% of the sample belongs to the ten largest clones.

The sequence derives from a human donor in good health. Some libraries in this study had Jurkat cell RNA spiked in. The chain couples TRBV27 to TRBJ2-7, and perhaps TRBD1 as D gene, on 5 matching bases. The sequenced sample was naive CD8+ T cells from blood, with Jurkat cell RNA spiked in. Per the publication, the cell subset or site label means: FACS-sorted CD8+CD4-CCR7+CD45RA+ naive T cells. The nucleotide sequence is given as TGTGCCAGCAGTTTACGTAGGGGCTACGAGCAGTACTTC. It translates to CASSLRRGYEQYF.